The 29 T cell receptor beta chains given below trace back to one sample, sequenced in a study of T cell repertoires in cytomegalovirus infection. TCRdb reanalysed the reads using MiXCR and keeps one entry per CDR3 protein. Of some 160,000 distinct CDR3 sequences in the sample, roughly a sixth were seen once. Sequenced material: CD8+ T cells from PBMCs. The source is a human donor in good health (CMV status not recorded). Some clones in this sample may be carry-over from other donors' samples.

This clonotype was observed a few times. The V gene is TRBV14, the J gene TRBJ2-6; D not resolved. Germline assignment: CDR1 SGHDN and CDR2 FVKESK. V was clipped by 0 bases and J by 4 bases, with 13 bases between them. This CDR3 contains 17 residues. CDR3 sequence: CASSQDLRHSGANVLTF. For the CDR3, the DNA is TGTGCCAGCAGCCAAGATTTGAGACACTCGGGGGCCAACGTCCTGACTTTC.

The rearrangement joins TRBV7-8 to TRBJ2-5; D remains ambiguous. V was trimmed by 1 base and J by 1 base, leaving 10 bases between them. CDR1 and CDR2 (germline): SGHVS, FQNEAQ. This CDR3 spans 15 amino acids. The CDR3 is CASSLGEVLQETQYF. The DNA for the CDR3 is TGTGCCAGCAGCTTAGGAGAGGTTCTCCAAGAGACCCAGTACTTC.

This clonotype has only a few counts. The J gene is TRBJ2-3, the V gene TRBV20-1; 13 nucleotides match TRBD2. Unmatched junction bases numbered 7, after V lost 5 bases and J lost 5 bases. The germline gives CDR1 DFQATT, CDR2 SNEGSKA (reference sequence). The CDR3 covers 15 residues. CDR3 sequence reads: CSARGLAGVQDTQYF. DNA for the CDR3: TGCAGTGCTCGCGGACTAGCGGGAGTTCAAGATACGCAGTATTTT.

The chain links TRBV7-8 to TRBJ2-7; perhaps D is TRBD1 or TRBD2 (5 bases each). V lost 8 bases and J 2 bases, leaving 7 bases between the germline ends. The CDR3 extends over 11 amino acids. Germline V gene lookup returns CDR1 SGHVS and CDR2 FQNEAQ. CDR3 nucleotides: TGTGCCAGCGGGGGTCCCTACGAGCAGTACTTC. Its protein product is CASGGPYEQYF.

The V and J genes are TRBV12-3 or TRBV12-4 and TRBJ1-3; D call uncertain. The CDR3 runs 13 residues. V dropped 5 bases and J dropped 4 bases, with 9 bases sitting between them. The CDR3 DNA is TGTGCCAGCAGTGCCGGCCCAGGAAACACCATATATTTT. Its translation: CASSAGPGNTIYF.

CDR3 protein: CASSSTVSSYEQYF. CDR3 DNA sequence: TGTGCCAGCAGCTCGACCGTGAGCTCCTACGAGCAGTACTTC. The rearrangement links TRBV7-2 to TRBJ2-7; no clear D. There are 14 residues in the CDR3. V was pared by 4 bases and J by 0 bases, with 10 bases between. CDR1 is SGHTA and CDR2 is FQGNSA in the germline V gene. The full variable domain, completed using reference TRBV7-2 and TRBJ2-7, is GAGVSQSPSNKVTEKGKDVELRCDPISGHTALYWYRQSLGQGLEFLIYFQGNSAPDKSGLPSDRFSAERTGGSVSTLTIQRTQQEDSAVYLCASSSTVSSYEQYFGPGTRLTVT.

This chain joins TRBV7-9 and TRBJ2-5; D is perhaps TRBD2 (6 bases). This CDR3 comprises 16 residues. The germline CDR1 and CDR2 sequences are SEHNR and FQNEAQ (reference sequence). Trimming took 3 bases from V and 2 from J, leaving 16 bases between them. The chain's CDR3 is CASSLGTRRSQETQYF. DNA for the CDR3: TGTGCCAGCAGCTTGGGGACTCGTCGGTCACAAGAGACCCAGTACTTC.

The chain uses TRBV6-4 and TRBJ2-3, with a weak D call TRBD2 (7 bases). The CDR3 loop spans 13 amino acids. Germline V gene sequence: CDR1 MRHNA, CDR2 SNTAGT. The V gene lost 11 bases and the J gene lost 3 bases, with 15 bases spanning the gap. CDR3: CASGEAGTDTQYF. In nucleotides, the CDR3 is TGTGCCTCAGGGGAAGCGGGGACAGATACGCAGTATTTT.

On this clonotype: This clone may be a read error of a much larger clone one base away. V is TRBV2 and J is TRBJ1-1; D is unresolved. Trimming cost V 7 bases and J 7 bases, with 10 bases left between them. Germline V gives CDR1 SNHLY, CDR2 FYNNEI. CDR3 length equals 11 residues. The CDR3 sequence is CASTRVCEAFF. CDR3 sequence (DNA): TGTGCCAGCACCCGGGTTTGTGAAGCTTTCTTT.

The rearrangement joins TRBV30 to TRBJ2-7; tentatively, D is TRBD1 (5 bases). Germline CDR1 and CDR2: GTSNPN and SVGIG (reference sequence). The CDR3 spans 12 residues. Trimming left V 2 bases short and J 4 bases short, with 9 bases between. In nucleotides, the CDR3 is TGTGCCTGGAGTACAGGACCTTACGAGCAGTACTTC. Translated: CAWSTGPYEQYF.

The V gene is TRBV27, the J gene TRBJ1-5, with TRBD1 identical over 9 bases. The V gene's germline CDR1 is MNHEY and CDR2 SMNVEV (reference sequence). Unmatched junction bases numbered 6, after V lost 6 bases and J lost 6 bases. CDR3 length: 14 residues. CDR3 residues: CASSHNRGRQPQHF. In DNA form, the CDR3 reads TGTGCCAGCAGCCATAACAGGGGGCGTCAGCCCCAGCATTTT.

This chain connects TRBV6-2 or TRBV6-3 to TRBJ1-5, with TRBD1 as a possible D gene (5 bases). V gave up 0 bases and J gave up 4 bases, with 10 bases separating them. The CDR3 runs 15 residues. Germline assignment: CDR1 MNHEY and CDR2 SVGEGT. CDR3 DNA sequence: TGTGCCAGCAGTTACTCGATCGCAGGGAATCAGCCCCAGCATTTT. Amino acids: CASSYSIAGNQPQHF.

The CDR3 DNA is TGTGCCAGCAGACCACCGGGACAGAAAAACATTCAGTACTTC. Translated: CASRPPGQKNIQYF. This sequence joins TRBV27 and TRBJ2-4; 7 bases map to TRBD1. Germline CDR1 is MNHEY and CDR2 is SMNVEV (reference sequence). This CDR3 is 14 amino acids long. J was trimmed by 4 bases and V by 6 bases; bases with no gene match: 6.

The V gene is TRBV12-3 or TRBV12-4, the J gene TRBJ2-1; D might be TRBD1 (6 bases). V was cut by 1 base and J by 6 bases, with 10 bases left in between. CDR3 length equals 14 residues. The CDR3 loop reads CASSLGQGFNEQFF. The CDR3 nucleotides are TGTGCCAGCAGTTTAGGGCAGGGGTTCAATGAGCAGTTCTTC.

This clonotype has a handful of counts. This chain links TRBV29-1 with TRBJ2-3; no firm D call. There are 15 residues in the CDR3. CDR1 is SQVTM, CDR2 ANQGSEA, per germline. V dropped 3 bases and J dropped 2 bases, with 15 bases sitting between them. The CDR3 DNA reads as TGCAGCGTTGACGTGTATCCCACGATCACAGATACGCAGTATTTT. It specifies CSVDVYPTITDTQYF.

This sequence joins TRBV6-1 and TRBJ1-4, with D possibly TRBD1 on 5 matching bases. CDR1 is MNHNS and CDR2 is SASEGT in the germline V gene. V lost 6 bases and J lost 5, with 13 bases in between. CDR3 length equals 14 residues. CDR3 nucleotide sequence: TGTGCCAGCAGCTTTACAGGAAGAAATGAAAAACTGTTTTTT. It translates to CASSFTGRNEKLFF.

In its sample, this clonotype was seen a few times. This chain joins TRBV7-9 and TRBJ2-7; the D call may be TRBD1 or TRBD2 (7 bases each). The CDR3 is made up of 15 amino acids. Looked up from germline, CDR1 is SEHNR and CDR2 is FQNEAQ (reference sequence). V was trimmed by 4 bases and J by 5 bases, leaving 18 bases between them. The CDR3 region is CASSSPGRGRDEQYF. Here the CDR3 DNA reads TGTGCCAGCAGCTCCCCGGGGAGGGGGCGTGACGAGCAGTACTTC. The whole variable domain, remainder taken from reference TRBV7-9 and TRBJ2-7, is DTGVSQNPRHKITKRGQNVTFRCDPISEHNRLYWYRQTLGQGPEFLTYFQNEAQLEKSRLLSDRFSAERPKGSFSTLEIQRTEQGDSAMYLCASSSPGRGRDEQYFGPGTRLTVT.

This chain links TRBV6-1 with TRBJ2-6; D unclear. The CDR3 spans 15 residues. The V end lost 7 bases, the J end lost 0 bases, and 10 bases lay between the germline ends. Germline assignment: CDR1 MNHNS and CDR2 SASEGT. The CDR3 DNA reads TGTGCCAGCACCCAACAGCACTCTGGGGCCAACGTCCTGACTTTC. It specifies CASTQQHSGANVLTF.

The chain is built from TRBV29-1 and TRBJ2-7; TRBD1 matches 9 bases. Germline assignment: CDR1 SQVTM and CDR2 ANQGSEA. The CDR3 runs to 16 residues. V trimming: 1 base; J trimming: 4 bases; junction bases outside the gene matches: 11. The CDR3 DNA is TGCAGCGTTGAAGGAAGGGTTGGGACAGGGCCATACGAGCAGTACTTC. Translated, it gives CSVEGRVGTGPYEQYF.

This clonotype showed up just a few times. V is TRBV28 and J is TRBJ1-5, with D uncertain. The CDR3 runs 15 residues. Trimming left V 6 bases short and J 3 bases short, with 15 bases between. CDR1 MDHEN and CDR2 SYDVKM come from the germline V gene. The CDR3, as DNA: TGTGCCAGCAGCCCGGACGGGTGGCCCAATCAGCCCCAGCATTTT. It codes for CASSPDGWPNQPQHF.

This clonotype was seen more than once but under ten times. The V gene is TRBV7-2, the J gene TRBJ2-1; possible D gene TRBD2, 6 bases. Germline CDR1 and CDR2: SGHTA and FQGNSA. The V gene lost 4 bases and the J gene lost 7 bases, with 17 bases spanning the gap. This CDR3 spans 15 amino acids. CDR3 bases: TGTGCCAGCAGCTCCGGAGGGTTAGGGTCAAATGAGCAGTTCTTC. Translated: CASSSGGLGSNEQFF.

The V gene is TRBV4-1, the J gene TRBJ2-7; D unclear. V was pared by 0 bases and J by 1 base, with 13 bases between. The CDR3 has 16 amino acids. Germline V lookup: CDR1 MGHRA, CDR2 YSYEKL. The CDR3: CASSQEVRVASYEQYF. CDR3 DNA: TGCGCCAGCAGCCAAGAGGTGCGAGTAGCTTCCTACGAGCAGTACTTC.

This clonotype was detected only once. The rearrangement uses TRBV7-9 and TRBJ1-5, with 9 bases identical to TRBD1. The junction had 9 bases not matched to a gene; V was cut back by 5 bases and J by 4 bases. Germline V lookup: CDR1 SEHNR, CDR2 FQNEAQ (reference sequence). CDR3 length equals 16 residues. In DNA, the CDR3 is TGTGCCAGCAGCCCCCTAGTGACAGGGGGAAATCAGCCCCAGCATTTT. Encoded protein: CASSPLVTGGNQPQHF.

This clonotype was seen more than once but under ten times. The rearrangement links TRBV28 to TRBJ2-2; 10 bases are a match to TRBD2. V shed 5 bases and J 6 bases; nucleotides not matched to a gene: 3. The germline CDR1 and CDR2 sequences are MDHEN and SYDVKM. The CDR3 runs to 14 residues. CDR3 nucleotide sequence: TGTGCCAGCAGTCGGACTAGCGGACCCGGGGAGCTGTTTTTT. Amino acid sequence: CASSRTSGPGELFF.

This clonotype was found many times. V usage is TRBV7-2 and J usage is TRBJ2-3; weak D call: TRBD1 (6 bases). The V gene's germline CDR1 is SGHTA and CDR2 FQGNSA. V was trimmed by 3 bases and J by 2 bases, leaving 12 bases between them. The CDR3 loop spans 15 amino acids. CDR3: CASSFRDTPTDTQYF. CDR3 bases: TGTGCCAGCAGCTTCCGGGACACCCCCACAGATACGCAGTATTTT. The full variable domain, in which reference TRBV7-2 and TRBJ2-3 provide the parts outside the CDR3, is GAGVSQSPSNKVTEKGKDVELRCDPISGHTALYWYRQSLGQGLEFLIYFQGNSAPDKSGLPSDRFSAERTGGSVSTLTIQRTQQEDSAVYLCASSFRDTPTDTQYFGPGTRLTVL.

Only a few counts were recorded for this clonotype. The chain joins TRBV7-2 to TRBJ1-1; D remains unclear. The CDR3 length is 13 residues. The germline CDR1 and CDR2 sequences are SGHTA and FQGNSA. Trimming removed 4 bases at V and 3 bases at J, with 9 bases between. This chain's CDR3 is CASSSLWDTEAFF. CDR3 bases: TGTGCCAGCAGCTCACTGTGGGACACTGAAGCTTTCTTT.

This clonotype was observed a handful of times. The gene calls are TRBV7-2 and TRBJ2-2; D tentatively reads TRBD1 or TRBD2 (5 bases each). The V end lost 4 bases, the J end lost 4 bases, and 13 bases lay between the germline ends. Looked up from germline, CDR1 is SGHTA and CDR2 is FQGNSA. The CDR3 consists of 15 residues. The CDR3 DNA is TGTGCCAGCAGCTACGGGACCCCGCGCACCGGGGAGCTGTTTTTT. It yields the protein CASSYGTPRTGELFF.

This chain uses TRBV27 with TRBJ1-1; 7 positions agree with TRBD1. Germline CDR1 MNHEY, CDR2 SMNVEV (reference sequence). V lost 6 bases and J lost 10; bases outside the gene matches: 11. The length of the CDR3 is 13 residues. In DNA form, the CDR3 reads TGTGCCAGCAGCACCGGACAGGCGGTTCGAGCTTTCTTT. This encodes CASSTGQAVRAFF.

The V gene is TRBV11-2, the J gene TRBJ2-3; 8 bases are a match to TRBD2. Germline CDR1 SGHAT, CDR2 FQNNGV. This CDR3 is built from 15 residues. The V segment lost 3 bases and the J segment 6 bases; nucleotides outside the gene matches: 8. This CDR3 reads CASSLGGRTRDTQYF. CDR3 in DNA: TGTGCCAGCAGCTTGGGCGGGAGGACGCGGGATACGCAGTATTTT.